This T cell receptor (beta chain) came from a study of response to subunit inactivated influenza vaccine. Germline CDR1 is SGHTA and CDR2 is FQGNSA. This CDR3 comprises 16 residues. The ends were cut back, 1 base at V and 4 bases at J, with 15 bases in the middle. TCRdb used MiXCR to reprocess the RT-PCR reads, holding one entry per CDR3 protein. The sample includes hundreds of thousands of distinct CDR3 sequences, 7.6% seen only once; the top ten take roughly 13%. General study results and limits: Authors suggested that a seasonal influenza vaccination recruits few new T cells each time.

This clonotype was recorded many times. Its antigen remains unknown. Sequencing was performed on PBMCs from blood, taken about 23 months after vaccination. The chain combines TRBV7-2 with TRBJ2-3; perhaps TRBD1 as D (5 bases). The receptor comes from a man between 50 and 70 years old who received an inactivated influenza vaccine. The CDR3 protein is CASSLVYQGGPDTQYF. CDR3 bases: TGTGCCAGCAGCTTAGTATACCAGGGTGGCCCAGATACGCAGTATTTT. The full variable domain, rest sourced from reference TRBV7-2 and TRBJ2-3, is GAGVSQSPSNKVTEKGKDVELRCDPISGHTALYWYRQSLGQGLEFLIYFQGNSAPDKSGLPSDRFSAERTGGSVSTLTIQRTQQEDSAVYLCASSLVYQGGPDTQYFGPGTRLTVL.